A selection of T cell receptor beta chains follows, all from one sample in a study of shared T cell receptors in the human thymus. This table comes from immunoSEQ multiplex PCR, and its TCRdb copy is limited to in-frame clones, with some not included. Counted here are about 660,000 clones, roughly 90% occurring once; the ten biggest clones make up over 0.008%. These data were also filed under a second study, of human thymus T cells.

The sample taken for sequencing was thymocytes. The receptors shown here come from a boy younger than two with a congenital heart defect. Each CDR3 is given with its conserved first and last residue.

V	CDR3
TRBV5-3	CARSHQGYYEQYF
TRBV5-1	CASSGLAGVYEQYF
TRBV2	CASSGASGTGANVLTF
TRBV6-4	CASRRRDSNQPQHF
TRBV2	CASSESSNQPQHF
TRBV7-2	CASSPVTATNYGYTF
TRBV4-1	CASSQGSKSAIWEQYF
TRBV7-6	CASSLGAARYSNQPQHF
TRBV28	CASRVTGGKGPQHF
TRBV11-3	CASSFRGRVLPDTQYF